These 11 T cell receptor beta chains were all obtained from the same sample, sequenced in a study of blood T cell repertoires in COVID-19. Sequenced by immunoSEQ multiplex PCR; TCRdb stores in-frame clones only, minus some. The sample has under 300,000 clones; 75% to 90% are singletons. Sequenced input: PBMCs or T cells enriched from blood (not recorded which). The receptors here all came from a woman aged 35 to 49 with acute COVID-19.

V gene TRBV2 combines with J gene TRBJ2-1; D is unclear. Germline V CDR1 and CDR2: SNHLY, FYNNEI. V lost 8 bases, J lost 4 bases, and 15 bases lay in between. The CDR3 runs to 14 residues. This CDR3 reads CASYLMVKYNEQFF. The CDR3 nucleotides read TGTGCCAGCTACCTAATGGTCAAGTACAATGAGCAGTTCTTC. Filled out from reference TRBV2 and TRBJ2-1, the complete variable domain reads EPEVTQTPSHQVTQMGQEVILRCVPISNHLYFYWYRQILGQKVEFLVSFYNNEISEKSEIFDDQFSVERPDGSNFTLKIRSTKLEDSAMYFCASYLMVKYNEQFFGPGTRLTVL.

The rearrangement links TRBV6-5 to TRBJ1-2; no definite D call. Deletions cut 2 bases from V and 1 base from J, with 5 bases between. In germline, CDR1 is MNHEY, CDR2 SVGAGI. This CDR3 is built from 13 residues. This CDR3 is CASSYGGNYGYTF. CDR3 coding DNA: TGTGCCAGCAGTTACGGAGGTAACTATGGCTACACCTTC.

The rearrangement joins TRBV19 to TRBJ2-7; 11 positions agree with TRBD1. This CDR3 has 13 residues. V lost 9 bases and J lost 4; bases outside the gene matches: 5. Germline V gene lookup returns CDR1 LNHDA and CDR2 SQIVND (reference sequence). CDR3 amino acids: CASTDRGQYEQYF. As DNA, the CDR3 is TGTGCCAGCACGGACAGGGGGCAATACGAGCAGTACTTC. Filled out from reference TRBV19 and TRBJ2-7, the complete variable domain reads DGGITQSPKYLFRKEGQNVTLSCEQNLNHDAMYWYRQDPGQGLRLIYYSQIVNDFQKGDIAEGYSVSREKKESFPLTVTSAQKNPTAFYLCASTDRGQYEQYFGPGTRLTVT.

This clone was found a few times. The DNA for the CDR3 is TGTGCCAGCAGCTTAACAGGGGGCGAGGGTGCAGATACGCAGTATTTT. Protein sequence: CASSLTGGEGADTQYF. The chain couples TRBV7-3 to TRBJ2-3; 7 nucleotides agree with TRBD1. CDR1 SGHTA and CDR2 FQGTGA come from the germline V gene. J lost 4 bases, V lost 0 bases, and 7 bases had no gene match. CDR3 size: 16 residues.

CDR3 protein: CASSQEAGGYDGAKNIQYF. DNA of the CDR3: TGTGCCAGCAGCCAAGAGGCGGGAGGGTACGATGGAGCCAAAAACATTCAGTACTTC. The rearrangement links TRBV3-1 (or the pseudogene TRBV3-2) to TRBJ2-4; 9 bases map to TRBD2. Germline V gene data show CDR1 as LGHDT and CDR2 as YNNKEL (reference sequence). V shed 0 bases and J 0 bases; nucleotides not matched to a gene: 9. The CDR3 runs to 19 residues.

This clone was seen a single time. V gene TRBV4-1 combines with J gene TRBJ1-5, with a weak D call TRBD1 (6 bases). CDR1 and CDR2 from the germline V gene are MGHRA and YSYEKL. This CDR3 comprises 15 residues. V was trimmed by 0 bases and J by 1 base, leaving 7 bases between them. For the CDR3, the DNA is TGCGCCAGCAGCCAAGAACAGGGAAGCAATCAGCCCCAGCATTTT. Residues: CASSQEQGSNQPQHF.

Written as DNA, the CDR3 is TGTGCCAGTAGCAAGAGGACAGGATTCTCTGGAAACACCATATATTTT. This sequence encodes CASSKRTGFSGNTIYF. The chain uses TRBV19 and TRBJ1-3, with TRBD1 matching 7 bases. Germline lookup yields CDR1 LNHDA and CDR2 SQIVND (reference sequence). This CDR3 is built from 16 residues. The trim removed 6 bases at V and 0 bases at J, leaving 8 bases unmatched.

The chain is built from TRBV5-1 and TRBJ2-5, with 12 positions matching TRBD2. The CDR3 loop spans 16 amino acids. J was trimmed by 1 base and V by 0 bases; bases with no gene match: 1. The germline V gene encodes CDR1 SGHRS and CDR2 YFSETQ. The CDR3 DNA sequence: TGCGCCAGCAGCTTGGCTAGCGGGGGGGCCCAAGAGACCCAGTACTTC. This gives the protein CASSLASGGAQETQYF.

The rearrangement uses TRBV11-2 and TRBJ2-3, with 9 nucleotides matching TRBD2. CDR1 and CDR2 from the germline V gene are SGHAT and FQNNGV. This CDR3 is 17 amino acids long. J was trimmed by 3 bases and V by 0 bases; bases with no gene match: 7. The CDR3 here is CASSLDLASGMTDTQYF. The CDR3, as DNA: TGTGCCAGCAGCTTAGATCTGGCTAGCGGGATGACAGATACGCAGTATTTT.

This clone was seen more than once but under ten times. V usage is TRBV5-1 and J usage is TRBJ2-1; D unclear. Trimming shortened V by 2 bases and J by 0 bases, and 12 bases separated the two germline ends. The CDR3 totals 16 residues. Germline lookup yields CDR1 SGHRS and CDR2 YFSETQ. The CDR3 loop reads CASSLEGGYSYNEQFF. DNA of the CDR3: TGCGCCAGCAGCTTAGAAGGCGGATACTCCTACAATGAGCAGTTCTTC.

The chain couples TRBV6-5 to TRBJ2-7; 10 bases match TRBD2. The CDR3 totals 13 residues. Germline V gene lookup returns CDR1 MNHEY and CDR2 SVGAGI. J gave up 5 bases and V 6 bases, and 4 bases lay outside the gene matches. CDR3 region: CASSTSGIHEQYF. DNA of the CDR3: TGTGCCAGCAGCACTAGCGGGATCCACGAGCAGTACTTC.